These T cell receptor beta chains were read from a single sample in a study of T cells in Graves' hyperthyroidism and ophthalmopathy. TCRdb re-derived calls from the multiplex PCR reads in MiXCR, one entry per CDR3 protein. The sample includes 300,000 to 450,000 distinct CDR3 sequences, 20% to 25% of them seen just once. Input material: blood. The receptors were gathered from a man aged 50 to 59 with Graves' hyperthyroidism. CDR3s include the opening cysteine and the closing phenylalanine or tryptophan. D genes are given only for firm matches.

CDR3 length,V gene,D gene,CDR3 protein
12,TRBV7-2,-,CASSLQSDTQYF
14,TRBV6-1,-,CASSLTVSGNTIYF
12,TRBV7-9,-,CASSPGNYEQYF
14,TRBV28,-,CASSTGIWNYGYTF
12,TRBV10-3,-,CAISEGSNEQFF
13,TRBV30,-,CAWSVRSNQPQHF
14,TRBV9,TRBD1,CASSVVRTGEGYTF
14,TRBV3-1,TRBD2,CASSRSGSPYEQYF
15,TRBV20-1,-,CSAQQTGISYNEQFF
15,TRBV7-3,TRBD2,CASSSSPTSANEQFF
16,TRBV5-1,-,CASSSDELKRDTEAFF
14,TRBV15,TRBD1,CATSRDRGSTEAFF
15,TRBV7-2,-,CASSSGAGRDYEQYF
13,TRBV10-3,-,CAISELTNTEAFF
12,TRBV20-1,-,CSAHRETDTQYF
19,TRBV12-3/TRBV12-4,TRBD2,CASSLALGLAGGSSYEQYF
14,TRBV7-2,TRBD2,CASSWGAGANEQYF
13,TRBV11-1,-,CASSLSMNTEAFF